This T cell receptor beta chain stems from a study of PD-1 blockade in mismatch repair-deficient tumors. On the study more broadly: Patients had approximately 13 mismatch repair-deficient cancer types and were previously treated and progressing.

Germline CDR1 SGHNT, CDR2 YYREEE (reference sequence). This CDR3 spans 14 amino acids. The V gene lost 4 bases and the J gene lost 3 bases, with 10 bases spanning the gap. TCRdb's table, derived via immunoSEQ multiplex PCR, lists solely in-frame clones and lacks some. The sample has about 68,000 clones; around 73% are singletons. Every patient had mismatch repair deficiency by PCR or immunohistochemistry. This specimen was peripheral blood, taken 2 weeks after starting pembrolizumab. The chain uses TRBV5-4 and TRBJ2-2; no reliable D call. The TCR comes from an adult with mismatch repair-deficient cancer. For the CDR3, the DNA is TGTGCCAGCAGCAAGTCACTGGACACCGGGGAGCTGTTTTTT. Its translation: CASSKSLDTGELFF.